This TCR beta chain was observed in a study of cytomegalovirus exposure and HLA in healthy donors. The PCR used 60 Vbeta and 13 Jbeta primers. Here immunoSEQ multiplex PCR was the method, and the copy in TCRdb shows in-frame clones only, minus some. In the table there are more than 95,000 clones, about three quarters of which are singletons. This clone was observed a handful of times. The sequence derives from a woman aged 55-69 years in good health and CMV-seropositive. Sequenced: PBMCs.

The CDR3 DNA reads as TGCAGCGTTGAAACCCAGGGAGGGTCTGAAGCTTTCTTT. As protein: CSVETQGGSEAFF. The rearrangement joins TRBV29-1 to TRBJ1-1, with D tentatively TRBD1 (5 bases). The CDR3 covers 13 residues. Trimming shortened V by 2 bases and J by 6 bases, and 13 bases separated the two germline ends. The germline V gene has CDR1 SQVTM and CDR2 ANQGSEA.